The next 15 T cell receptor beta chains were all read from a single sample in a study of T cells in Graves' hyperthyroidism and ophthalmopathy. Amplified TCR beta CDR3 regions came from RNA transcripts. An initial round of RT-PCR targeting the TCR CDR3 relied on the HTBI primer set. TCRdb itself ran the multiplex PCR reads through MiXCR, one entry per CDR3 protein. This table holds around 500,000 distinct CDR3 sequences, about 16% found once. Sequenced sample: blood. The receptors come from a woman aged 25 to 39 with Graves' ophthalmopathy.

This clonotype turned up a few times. The CDR3 reads CASSLDRVGGYTF. For the CDR3, the DNA is TGTGCCAGCAGTTTGGACAGGGTTGGAGGCTACACCTTC. This chain uses TRBV28 with TRBJ1-2; 8 nucleotides line up with TRBD1. The CDR3 is 13 residues long. V was clipped by 3 bases and J by 8 bases; unmatched bases: 5. Germline CDR1 reads MDHEN; CDR2 reads SYDVKM.

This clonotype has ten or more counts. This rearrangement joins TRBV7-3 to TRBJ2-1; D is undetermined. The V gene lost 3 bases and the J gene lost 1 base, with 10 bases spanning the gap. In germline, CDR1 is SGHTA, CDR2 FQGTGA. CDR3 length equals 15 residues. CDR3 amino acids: CASSFQSASYNEQFF. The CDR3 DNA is TGTGCCAGCAGCTTTCAAAGCGCATCCTACAATGAGCAGTTCTTC.

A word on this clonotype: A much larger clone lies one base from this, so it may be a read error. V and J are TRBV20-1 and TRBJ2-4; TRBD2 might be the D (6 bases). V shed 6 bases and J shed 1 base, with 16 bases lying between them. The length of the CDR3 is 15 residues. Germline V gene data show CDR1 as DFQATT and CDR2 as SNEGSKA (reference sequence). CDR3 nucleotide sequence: TGCAGTGCCACCGACTTCCGGGGGGCCAAAAACATTCAGTACTTC. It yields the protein CSATDFRGAKNIQYF.

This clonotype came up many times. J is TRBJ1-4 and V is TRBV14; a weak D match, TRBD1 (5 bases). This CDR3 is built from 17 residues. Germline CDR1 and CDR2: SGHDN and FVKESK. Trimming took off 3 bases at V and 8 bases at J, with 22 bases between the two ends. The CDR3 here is CASSHDPAQGTREKLFF. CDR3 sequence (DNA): TGTGCCAGCAGCCACGACCCGGCGCAGGGTACGAGGGAAAAACTGTTTTTT.

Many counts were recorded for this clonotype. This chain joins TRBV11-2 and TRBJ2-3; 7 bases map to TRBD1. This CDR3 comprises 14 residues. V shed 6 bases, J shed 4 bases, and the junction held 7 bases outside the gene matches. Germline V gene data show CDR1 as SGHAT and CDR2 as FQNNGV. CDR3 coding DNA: TGTGCCAGCAGTCACAGGGGAGTGGCAGATACGCAGTATTTT. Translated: CASSHRGVADTQYF.

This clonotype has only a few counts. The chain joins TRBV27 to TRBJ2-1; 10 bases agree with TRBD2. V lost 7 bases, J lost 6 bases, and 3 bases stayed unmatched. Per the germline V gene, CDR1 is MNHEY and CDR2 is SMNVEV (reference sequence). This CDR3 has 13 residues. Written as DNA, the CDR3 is TGTGCCAGCATGGCTAGCGGGAGCAATGAGCAGTTCTTC. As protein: CASMASGSNEQFF.

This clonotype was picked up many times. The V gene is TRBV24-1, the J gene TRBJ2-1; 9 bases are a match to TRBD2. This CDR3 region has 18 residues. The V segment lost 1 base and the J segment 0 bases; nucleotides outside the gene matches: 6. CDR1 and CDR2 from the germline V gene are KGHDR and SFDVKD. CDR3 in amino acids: CATSDFRLAGSSYNEQFF. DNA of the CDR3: TGTGCCACCAGTGATTTCAGGCTAGCGGGAAGCTCCTACAATGAGCAGTTCTTC.

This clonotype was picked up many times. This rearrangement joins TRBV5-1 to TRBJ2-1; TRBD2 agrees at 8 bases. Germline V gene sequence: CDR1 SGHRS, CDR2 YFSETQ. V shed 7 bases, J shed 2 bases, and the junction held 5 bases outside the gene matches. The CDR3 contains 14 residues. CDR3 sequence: CASGRTSPYNEQFF. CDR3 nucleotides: TGCGCCAGCGGAAGGACTAGCCCCTACAATGAGCAGTTCTTC.

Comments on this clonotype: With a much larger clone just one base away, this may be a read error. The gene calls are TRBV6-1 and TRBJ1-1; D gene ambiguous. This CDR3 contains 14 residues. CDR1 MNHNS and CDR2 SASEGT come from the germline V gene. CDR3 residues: CASLPEGMNSEAFF. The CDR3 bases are TGTGCCAGCTTACCTGAGGGTATGAACTCTGAAGCTTTCTTT.

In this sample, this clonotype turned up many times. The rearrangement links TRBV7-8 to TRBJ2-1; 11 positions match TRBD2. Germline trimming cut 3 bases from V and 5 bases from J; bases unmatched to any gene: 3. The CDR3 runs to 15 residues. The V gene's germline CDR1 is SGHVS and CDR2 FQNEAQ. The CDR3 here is CASSFGTSGNNEQFF. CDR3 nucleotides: TGTGCCAGCAGCTTCGGGACTAGCGGCAACAATGAGCAGTTCTTC.

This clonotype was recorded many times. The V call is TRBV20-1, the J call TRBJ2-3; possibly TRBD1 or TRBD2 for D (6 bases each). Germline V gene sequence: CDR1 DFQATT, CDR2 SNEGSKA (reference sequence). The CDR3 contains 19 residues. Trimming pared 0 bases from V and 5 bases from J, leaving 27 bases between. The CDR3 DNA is TGCAGTGCTAGAGATCTAAGGCGGGAAGGGGGTCCGTCCGGAGATACGCAGTATTTT. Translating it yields CSARDLRREGGPSGDTQYF.

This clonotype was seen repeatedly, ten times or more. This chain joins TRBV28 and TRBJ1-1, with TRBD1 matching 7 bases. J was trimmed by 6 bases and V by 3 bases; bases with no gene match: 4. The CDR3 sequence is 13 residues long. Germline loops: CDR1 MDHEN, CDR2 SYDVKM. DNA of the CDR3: TGTGCCAGCAGTTTTGGCACAGGGGCTGAAGCTTTCTTT. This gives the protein CASSFGTGAEAFF.

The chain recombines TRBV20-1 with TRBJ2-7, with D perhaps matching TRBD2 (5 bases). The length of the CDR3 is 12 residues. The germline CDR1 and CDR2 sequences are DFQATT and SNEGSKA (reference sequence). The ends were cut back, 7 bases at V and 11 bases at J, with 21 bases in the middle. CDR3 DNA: TGCAGTGGACGAGCGGAGCCCCTACGAGAGTACTTC. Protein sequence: CSGRAEPLREYF.

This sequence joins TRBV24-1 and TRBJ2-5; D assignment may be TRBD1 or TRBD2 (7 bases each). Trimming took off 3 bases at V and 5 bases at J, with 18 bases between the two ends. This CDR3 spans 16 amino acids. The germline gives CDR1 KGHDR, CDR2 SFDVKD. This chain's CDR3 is CATSDPRGGGLETQYF. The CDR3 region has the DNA TGTGCCACCAGTGATCCCAGGGGGGGTGGATTGGAGACCCAGTACTTC.

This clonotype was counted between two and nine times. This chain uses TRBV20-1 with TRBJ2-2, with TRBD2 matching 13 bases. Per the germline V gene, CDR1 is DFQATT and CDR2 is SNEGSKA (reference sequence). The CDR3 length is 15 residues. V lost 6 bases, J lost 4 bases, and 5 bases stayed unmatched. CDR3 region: CSARTSGSVTGELFF. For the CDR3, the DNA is TGCAGTGCAAGGACTAGCGGGAGTGTCACCGGGGAGCTGTTTTTT.